The TCR beta chain under discussion was sequenced for a study of early T cells in non-severe SARS-CoV-2 infection. Individual cDNA molecules received unique molecular identifiers during library preparation. MiXCR, run by TCRdb on the 5' RACE reads, gives a single entry per CDR3 protein. The table records 25,000 to 30,000 distinct CDR3 sequences, roughly 9.7% of them present only once. In this sample, this clonotype turned up a few times. The CDR3 is 14 amino acids. Looked up from germline, CDR1 is DFQATT and CDR2 is SNEGSKA (reference sequence). With 6 bases removed from V and 3 bases from J, the gap between germline ends came to 14 bases.

This rearrangement joins TRBV20-1 to TRBJ1-4; D uncertain. The clonotype originates from an adult who was a healthcare worker with PCR-confirmed SARS-CoV-2 infection or an uninfected control (not recorded which). Input material: whole blood. DNA of the CDR3: TGCAGTGCACTCCTAGGGATGGCTAATGAAAAACTGTTTTTT. Amino acid sequence: CSALLGMANEKLFF.